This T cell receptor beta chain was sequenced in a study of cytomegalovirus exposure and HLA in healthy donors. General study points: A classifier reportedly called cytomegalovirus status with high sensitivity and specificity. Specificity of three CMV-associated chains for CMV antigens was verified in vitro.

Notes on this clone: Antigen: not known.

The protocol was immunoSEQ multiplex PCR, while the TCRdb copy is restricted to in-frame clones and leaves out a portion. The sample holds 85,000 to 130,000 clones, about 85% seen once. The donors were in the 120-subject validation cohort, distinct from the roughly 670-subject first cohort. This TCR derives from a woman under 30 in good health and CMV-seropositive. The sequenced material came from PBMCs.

CDR3 bases: TGTGCCAGTAGCCCAATCAGGGCTCAGAGTGGCTACACCTTC. As protein: CASSPIRAQSGYTF. The chain employs TRBV19 and TRBJ1-2; the D gene is possibly TRBD1 (5 bases). The CDR3 has 14 residues. The ends were cut back, 6 bases at V and 7 bases at J, with 18 bases in the middle. Germline lookup yields CDR1 LNHDA and CDR2 SQIVND (reference sequence).